This TCR beta chain comes out of a study of blood T cell repertoires in COVID-19. About the study: Samples of COVID-19 (acute and convalescent) were obtained from the United States, Italy and Spain. The cDNA or gDNA used as material had been derived from T cells, B-cell-depleted T cells, or PBMCs.

How the authors handled the data: Amplifying reference gene primers gave estimates of nucleated cell counts. The repertoire was sequenced with immunoSEQ multiplex PCR; TCRdb's copy has only in-frame clones and lacks some. Clonal size and the V and J genes are those of that table, whereas D and trimming came from the DNA. The repertoire includes 200,000 or so clones, over 70% of them detected once, and 4.5% to 7% sits in the top ten. V lost 3 bases and J lost 8, with 16 bases in between. From germline, CDR1 is LNHNV and CDR2 YYDKDF (reference sequence). CDR3 length equals 14 residues. This clonotype originated in a woman aged 70-85 years with acute or convalescent COVID-19. The rearrangement joins TRBV15 to TRBJ1-2; tentatively, D is TRBD1 (6 bases). The source material was peripheral blood. CDR3 in DNA: TGTGCCACCAGCAGCCCAGGGGAAGTGAAAGGCTACACCTTC. This sequence encodes CATSSPGEVKGYTF.